Listed below are T cell receptor beta chains from one sample, sequenced in a study of human T cells and chemical hapten exposure. Each CDR3 protein is one row after TCRdb ran MiXCR on the RACE reads. This table holds roughly 160,000 distinct CDR3 sequences, roughly 14% found once. The sample was whole blood, taken in connection with sensitization to the hapten diphenylcyclopropenone (DPC). The source is a woman aged 25 to 39 with alopecia areata. Some clones in this sample may be carry-over from other donors' samples. Each CDR3 is given with its conserved first and last residue. The order of the fields is J gene, clone size, V gene, D gene, CDR3 DNA, CDR3 protein. D genes are given only for firm matches. Only some rows state a clone size, as once, few, many or a class for expanded clones.

j_gene: TRBJ1-1
abundance: many
v_gene: TRBV29-1
d_gene: .
CDR3nt: TGCAGCGTTGAGAGACAGAAGAACACTGAAGCTTTCTTT
CDR3aa: CSVERQKNTEAFF

j_gene: TRBJ1-1
abundance: few
v_gene: TRBV7-2
d_gene: .
CDR3nt: TGTGCCAGCAGCTGGGGAATGAACACTGAAGCTTTCTTT
CDR3aa: CASSWGMNTEAFF

j_gene: TRBJ2-2
abundance: few
v_gene: TRBV14
d_gene: .
CDR3nt: TGTGCCAGCAGCCAAGATCCGGGGGCGAACACCGGGGAGCTGTTTTTT
CDR3aa: CASSQDPGANTGELFF

j_gene: TRBJ2-7
abundance: few
v_gene: TRBV18
d_gene: TRBD2
CDR3nt: TGTGCCAGCTCAAAGGAGGGACTACGAGAGCAGTACTTC
CDR3aa: CASSKEGLREQYF

j_gene: TRBJ1-1
abundance: .
v_gene: TRBV30
d_gene: .
CDR3nt: TGTGCCTGGAGTGTACCCCCCCTAATGAACACTGAAGCTTTCTTT
CDR3aa: CAWSVPPLMNTEAFF

j_gene: TRBJ2-7
abundance: few
v_gene: TRBV6-1
d_gene: .
CDR3nt: TGTGCCAGCAGTGACGGGGGTGGGTATTACGAGCAGTACTTC
CDR3aa: CASSDGGGYYEQYF

j_gene: TRBJ2-1
abundance: .
v_gene: TRBV12-3/TRBV12-4
d_gene: .
CDR3nt: TGTGCCAGCAGTTTAAGAGACAATGAGCAGTTCTTC
CDR3aa: CASSLRDNEQFF

j_gene: TRBJ2-5
abundance: .
v_gene: TRBV29-1
d_gene: .
CDR3nt: TGCAGCGTCCTACCGGGACTCCCCGGCCGGGAGACCCAGTACTTC
CDR3aa: CSVLPGLPGRETQYF

j_gene: TRBJ1-6
abundance: .
v_gene: TRBV28
d_gene: .
CDR3nt: TGTGCCAGCAGTTCATCCCCGCGGGGGGCATCACCCCTCCACTTT
CDR3aa: CASSSSPRGASPLHF

j_gene: TRBJ2-5
abundance: .
v_gene: TRBV21-1
d_gene: .
CDR3nt: TGTGCCCGAAGGGGCCACCAAGAGACCCAGTACTTC
CDR3aa: CARRGHQETQYF

j_gene: TRBJ1-1
abundance: many
v_gene: TRBV15
d_gene: .
CDR3nt: TGTGCCACCAGCAGAGTGCAGGGCGGGAACACTGAAGCTTTCTTT
CDR3aa: CATSRVQGGNTEAFF

j_gene: TRBJ2-5
abundance: .
v_gene: TRBV3-1
d_gene: TRBD2
CDR3nt: TGTGCCAGCAGCCAAGTCCAAAGAGGACTAGCGGCCTGGGGGACCCAGTACTTC
CDR3aa: CASSQVQRGLAAWGTQYF

j_gene: TRBJ2-7
abundance: few
v_gene: TRBV29-1
d_gene: .
CDR3nt: TGCAGCGTACTGGGCTACGAGCAGTACTTC
CDR3aa: CSVLGYEQYF

j_gene: TRBJ2-6
abundance: .
v_gene: TRBV27
d_gene: .
CDR3nt: TGTGCCAGCAGTTGGGGATCCCCTGGGGCCAACGTCCTGACTTTC
CDR3aa: CASSWGSPGANVLTF

j_gene: TRBJ2-1
abundance: .
v_gene: TRBV20-1
d_gene: .
CDR3nt: TGCAGTGCTAGTTCCGGCCTACCATACAATGAGCAGTTCTTC
CDR3aa: CSASSGLPYNEQFF

j_gene: TRBJ2-1
abundance: .
v_gene: TRBV28
d_gene: .
CDR3nt: TGTGCCAGCAGTCCAGCCGGCTTTAAGTCCAATGAGCAGTTCTTC
CDR3aa: CASSPAGFKSNEQFF

j_gene: TRBJ1-6
abundance: few
v_gene: TRBV7-8
d_gene: TRBD1
CDR3nt: TGTGCCAGCAGCTTTGAGACAGGGGATTCACCCCTCCACTTT
CDR3aa: CASSFETGDSPLHF

j_gene: TRBJ1-2
abundance: few
v_gene: TRBV18
d_gene: TRBD1
CDR3nt: TGTGCCAGCTCACAAGACAGGGTCAACTATGGCTACACCTTC
CDR3aa: CASSQDRVNYGYTF

j_gene: TRBJ1-1
abundance: many
v_gene: TRBV13
d_gene: .
CDR3nt: TGTGCCAGCAGCTCGCAGGGAGGACACACTGAAGCTTTCTTT
CDR3aa: CASSSQGGHTEAFF

j_gene: TRBJ2-7
abundance: few
v_gene: TRBV5-1
d_gene: TRBD1
CDR3nt: TGCGCCAGCAGCTTGGCCGTTAGGACAGGGCCTTCTCAGCAGTACTTC
CDR3aa: CASSLAVRTGPSQQYF

j_gene: TRBJ2-4
abundance: many
v_gene: TRBV7-2
d_gene: TRBD1
CDR3nt: TGTGCCAGCAGCCAGGGGGTGAACATTCAGTACTTC
CDR3aa: CASSQGVNIQYF

j_gene: TRBJ1-5
abundance: once
v_gene: TRBV30
d_gene: TRBD1
CDR3nt: TGTGCCTGGAGCTTATCGATGTTATTAGGGACTTCACAGGGGGATCAGCCCCAGCATTTT
CDR3aa: CAWSLSMLLGTSQGDQPQHF

j_gene: TRBJ1-6
abundance: .
v_gene: TRBV30
d_gene: .
CDR3nt: TGTGCCTGGAGAAGCGGGCAGTTTAATTCACCCCTCCACTTT
CDR3aa: CAWRSGQFNSPLHF

j_gene: TRBJ1-1
abundance: few
v_gene: TRBV28
d_gene: .
CDR3nt: TGTGCCAGCAGTTTAGAGTTTGTTGCTGAAGCTTTCTTT
CDR3aa: CASSLEFVAEAFF

j_gene: TRBJ1-1
abundance: few
v_gene: TRBV28
d_gene: TRBD1
CDR3nt: TGTGCCAGCAGTTTATATGGACAGGGGGTAGCTTTCTTT
CDR3aa: CASSLYGQGVAFF

j_gene: TRBJ1-5
abundance: .
v_gene: TRBV20-1
d_gene: .
CDR3nt: TGCAGTGCAGGCAATCAGCCCCAGCATTTT
CDR3aa: CSAGNQPQHF

j_gene: TRBJ2-7
abundance: few
v_gene: TRBV7-6
d_gene: TRBD2
CDR3nt: TGTGCCAGCAGCTCTCGGACTAGCGGGAGTCAGTACTTC
CDR3aa: CASSSRTSGSQYF

j_gene: TRBJ1-2
abundance: .
v_gene: TRBV6-2/TRBV6-3
d_gene: .
CDR3nt: TGTGCCAGCAGTTATTCGGGCCGCCGGCGGGGCTATGGCTACACCTTC
CDR3aa: CASSYSGRRRGYGYTF

j_gene: TRBJ1-1
abundance: .
v_gene: TRBV12-3/TRBV12-4
d_gene: TRBD1
CDR3nt: TGTGCCAGCAGTCCCGCGGACAGGATGAACACTGAAGCTTTCTTT
CDR3aa: CASSPADRMNTEAFF

j_gene: TRBJ1-6
abundance: .
v_gene: TRBV11-2
d_gene: .
CDR3nt: TGTGCCAGCAGCTTATATGATAATTCACCCCTCCACTTT
CDR3aa: CASSLYDNSPLHF

j_gene: TRBJ2-7
abundance: many
v_gene: TRBV20-1
d_gene: .
CDR3nt: TGCAGTGCTCAAACTGAAGACAGCCTCTACGAGCAGTACTTC
CDR3aa: CSAQTEDSLYEQYF

j_gene: TRBJ1-5
abundance: .
v_gene: TRBV4-1
d_gene: .
CDR3nt: TGCGCCAGCAGCTACGAACAGGGATTCGGCAATCAGCCCCAGCATTTT
CDR3aa: CASSYEQGFGNQPQHF

j_gene: TRBJ1-2
abundance: many
v_gene: TRBV18
d_gene: .
CDR3nt: TGTGCCAGCTCACCACAGACTCAGGGGCTAGGAGACTATGGCTACACCTTC
CDR3aa: CASSPQTQGLGDYGYTF

j_gene: TRBJ2-1
abundance: .
v_gene: TRBV7-3
d_gene: TRBD2
CDR3nt: TGTGCCAGCAGCTCCTCTGCGGGAGACTACAATGAGCAGTTCTTC
CDR3aa: CASSSSAGDYNEQFF

j_gene: TRBJ2-3
abundance: .
v_gene: TRBV2
d_gene: .
CDR3nt: TGTGCCACTGGGGATACGCAGTATTTT
CDR3aa: CATGDTQYF

j_gene: TRBJ2-7
abundance: many
v_gene: TRBV6-2/TRBV6-3
d_gene: .
CDR3nt: TGTGCCAGCACCCGGGGGTCTTGGGGCTCCTACGAGCAGTACTTC
CDR3aa: CASTRGSWGSYEQYF

j_gene: TRBJ2-3
abundance: .
v_gene: TRBV24-1
d_gene: TRBD2
CDR3nt: TGTGCCACCAGTGGCGGGGGGGCCGGAGATACGCAGTATTTT
CDR3aa: CATSGGGAGDTQYF

j_gene: TRBJ1-5
abundance: many
v_gene: TRBV5-1
d_gene: .
CDR3nt: TGCGCCAGCAGCTTAAGTCCCGGTGGTAATCAGCCCCAGCATTTT
CDR3aa: CASSLSPGGNQPQHF

j_gene: TRBJ2-7
abundance: few
v_gene: TRBV29-1
d_gene: .
CDR3nt: TGCAGCGTTAACATGGGAGGCGAGCAGTACTTC
CDR3aa: CSVNMGGEQYF

j_gene: TRBJ2-7
abundance: many
v_gene: TRBV19
d_gene: TRBD1
CDR3nt: TGTGCCAGTAGTATCGGACAGGGCGGGGACGAGCAGTACTTC
CDR3aa: CASSIGQGGDEQYF

j_gene: TRBJ1-6
abundance: many
v_gene: TRBV27
d_gene: .
CDR3nt: TGTGCCAGCAGTTTTGATGGTAGCTCCTATAATTCACCCCTCCACTTT
CDR3aa: CASSFDGSSYNSPLHF

j_gene: TRBJ1-1
abundance: many
v_gene: TRBV20-1
d_gene: .
CDR3nt: TGCAGTGCTAGTTGGGAGAACACTGAAGCTTTCTTT
CDR3aa: CSASWENTEAFF

j_gene: TRBJ2-1
abundance: .
v_gene: TRBV7-3
d_gene: TRBD1
CDR3nt: TGTGCCAGCAGCTTACGGACAGGGGGTGCCTACAATGAGCAGTTCTTC
CDR3aa: CASSLRTGGAYNEQFF

j_gene: TRBJ1-1
abundance: .
v_gene: TRBV10-3
d_gene: TRBD1
CDR3nt: TGTGCCATCAGTGGGCCCGGGACAGCAGCCGAGAGGGGTGAAGCTTTCTTT
CDR3aa: CAISGPGTAAERGEAFF

j_gene: TRBJ2-7
abundance: .
v_gene: TRBV20-1
d_gene: .
CDR3nt: TGCAGTGTGACGTTTAGCTCCTACGAGCAGTACTTC
CDR3aa: CSVTFSSYEQYF